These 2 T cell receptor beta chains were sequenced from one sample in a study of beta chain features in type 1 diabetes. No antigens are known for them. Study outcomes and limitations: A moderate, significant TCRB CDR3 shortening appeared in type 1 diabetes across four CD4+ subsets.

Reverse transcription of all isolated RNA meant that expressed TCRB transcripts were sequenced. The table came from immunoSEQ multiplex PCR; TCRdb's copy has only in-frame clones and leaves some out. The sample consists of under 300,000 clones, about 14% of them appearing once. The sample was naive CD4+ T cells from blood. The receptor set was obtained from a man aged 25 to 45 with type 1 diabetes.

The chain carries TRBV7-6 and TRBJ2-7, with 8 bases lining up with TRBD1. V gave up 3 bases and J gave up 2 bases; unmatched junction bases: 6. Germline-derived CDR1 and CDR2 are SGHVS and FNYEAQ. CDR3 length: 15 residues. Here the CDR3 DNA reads TGTGCCAGCAGCTTGACAGGGGAAGGACCCTACGAGCAGTACTTC. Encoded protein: CASSLTGEGPYEQYF.

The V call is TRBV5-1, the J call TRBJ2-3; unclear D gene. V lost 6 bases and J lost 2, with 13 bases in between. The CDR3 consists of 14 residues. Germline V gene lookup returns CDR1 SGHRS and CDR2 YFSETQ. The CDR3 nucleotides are TGCGCCAGCACCCGGTCCGGTCCCACAGATACGCAGTATTTT. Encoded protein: CASTRSGPTDTQYF.